This T cell receptor (beta chain) appears in the sequencing data of a study of T cell repertoires in cytomegalovirus infection. Study-wide context: Matching HLA type, along with CMV infection, was indicated by public TCR beta signatures.

General study findings and limits: Across the ex vivo response, the dominant clonotypes were HLA-C-restricted CMV-specific TCR beta clonotypes. Carriage of CMV together with the relevant HLA was identifiable through cumulative public TCR beta family frequency.

This clonotype was recorded many times. Its antigen is undetermined. TCRdb independently ran MiXCR on the reads; one entry per CDR3 protein. The sample has approximately 140,000 distinct CDR3 sequences, more than 7% seen once. The CDR3 totals 14 residues. From germline, CDR1 is MDHEN and CDR2 SYDVKM. The V and J ends lost 3 bases and 3 bases, in that order; junction bases with no gene match: 4. This chain links TRBV28 with TRBJ1-1; 7 bases are a match to TRBD1. Material for sequencing was PBMCs. This receptor was taken from a human donor in good health (CMV status not recorded). Some clones in this sample may be carry-over from other donors' samples. CDR3 amino acids: CASSFDRVDTEAFF. Here the CDR3 DNA reads TGTGCCAGCAGTTTCGACAGGGTAGACACTGAAGCTTTCTTT.